One and the same sample provided the 4 T cell receptor beta chains below, sequenced in a study of T cells after posttransplantation cyclophosphamide. Sequencing used immunoSEQ multiplex PCR; TCRdb keeps in-frame clones, though not all of them. The sample yields approximately 52,000 clones, around 84% seen once. The sequenced sample was PBMCs. Every receptor here comes from a man aged 25-45 years with a blood cancer, CMV-positive, and with a related stem cell donor.

The chain is built from TRBV9 and TRBJ2-3; 7 nucleotides match TRBD2. V dropped 3 bases and J dropped 5; count of bases not matched to a gene: 6. The germline CDR1 and CDR2 sequences are SGDLS and YYNGEE. CDR3 length: 14 amino acids. CDR3 amino acids: CASSAGTGGDTQYF. The DNA of the CDR3 is TGTGCCAGCAGCGCCGGCACGGGGGGAGATACGCAGTATTTT.

V gene TRBV7-9 combines with J gene TRBJ2-5, with 7 bases that match TRBD2. This CDR3 spans 15 amino acids. The junction had 8 bases not matched to a gene; V was cut back by 5 bases and J by 2 bases. Germline-derived CDR1 and CDR2 are SEHNR and FQNEAQ (reference sequence). Written as DNA, the CDR3 is TGTGCCAGCAGCCCGGACGGGCGGGAGCAAGAGACCCAGTACTTC. Translating gives CASSPDGREQETQYF.

The gene calls are TRBV6-5 and TRBJ1-4; perhaps TRBD1 as D (6 bases). The germline gives CDR1 MNHEY, CDR2 SVGAGI. The CDR3 is 13 residues long. V lost 0 bases and J 11 bases, leaving 10 bases between the germline ends. As DNA, the CDR3 is TGTGCCAGCAGTTACTCGGGGGGGGCGAAACTGTTTTTT. This gives the protein CASSYSGGAKLFF.

V is TRBV18 and J is TRBJ1-1; maybe TRBD1 (6 bases). The ends were cut back, 5 bases at V and 2 bases at J, with 12 bases in the middle. CDR1 and CDR2 from the germline V gene are KGHSH and LQKENI. This CDR3 region has 14 residues. The CDR3 protein is CASSVDSYNTEAFF. CDR3 in DNA: TGTGCCAGCTCAGTGGACAGCTATAACACTGAAGCTTTCTTT.